The 25 T cell receptor beta chains below all came from one sample that was sequenced in a study of control samples from healthy donors and cancer patients. TCRdb's table, derived via immunoSEQ multiplex PCR, lists solely in-frame clones and lacks some. The table includes 4,500 to 6,500 clones, 84% detected once. The sequenced material came from formalin-fixed, paraffin-embedded tissue. All receptors come from a female donor with lung cancer.

This chain joins TRBV28 and TRBJ2-7, with D perhaps TRBD2 (5 bases). Germline CDR1 is MDHEN and CDR2 is SYDVKM. V lost 3 bases and J lost 0, with 15 bases in between. This CDR3 has 16 amino acids. Written as DNA, the CDR3 is TGTGCCAGCAGTTTTTCCTTGGCGGGTCTCTCCTACGAGCAGTACTTC. Translation gives CASSFSLAGLSYEQYF.

The genes are TRBV3-1 (or the pseudogene TRBV3-2) and TRBJ1-3; D not resolved. CDR1 LGHDT and CDR2 YNNKEL come from the germline V gene (reference sequence). Deletions cut 1 base from V and 0 bases from J, with 7 bases between. The CDR3 runs 15 residues. The CDR3 DNA sequence: TGTGCCAGCAGCCAAGCCCGGGCCTCTGGAAACACCATATATTTT. Protein sequence: CASSQARASGNTIYF.

The chain joins TRBV11-2 to TRBJ2-7, with a tentative D call TRBD1 (7 bases). Trimming removed 0 bases at V and 4 bases at J, with 13 bases between. This CDR3 has 15 residues. Per the germline V gene, CDR1 is SGHAT and CDR2 is FQNNGV. CDR3 sequence: CASSLDGGGRYEQYF. For the CDR3, the DNA is TGTGCCAGCAGCTTAGATGGAGGGGGCCGGTACGAGCAGTACTTC.

This chain links TRBV28 with TRBJ1-1, with a tentative D call TRBD1 (5 bases). Deletions cut 2 bases from V and 4 bases from J, with 11 bases between. Germline assignment: CDR1 MDHEN and CDR2 SYDVKM. This CDR3 spans 14 amino acids. CDR3: CASSLPGFGTEAFF. In nucleotides, the CDR3 is TGTGCCAGCAGTTTACCAGGGTTTGGCACTGAAGCTTTCTTT.

This chain connects TRBV7-8 to TRBJ2-3; D remains unclear. This CDR3 contains 12 residues. Trimming pared 5 bases from V and 0 bases from J, leaving 3 bases between. Germline values: CDR1 SGHVS, CDR2 FQNEAQ. CDR3 coding DNA: TGTGCCAGCAGCCTAAGCACAGATACGCAGTATTTT. It encodes CASSLSTDTQYF.

The rearrangement links TRBV28 to TRBJ2-2; the D is unclear. Trimming stripped 5 bases from V and 5 bases from J, with 3 bases between. Germline CDR1 and CDR2: MDHEN and SYDVKM. The CDR3 has 11 amino acids. The CDR3: CASSATGELFF. Here the CDR3 DNA reads TGTGCCAGCAGTGCGACCGGGGAGCTGTTTTTT.

The rearrangement joins TRBV6-6 to TRBJ2-7; D could derive from TRBD1 or TRBD2 (6 bases each). With 4 bases removed from V and 2 bases from J, the gap between germline ends came to 15 bases. This CDR3 is built from 15 residues. Germline V gene data show CDR1 as MNHNY and CDR2 as SVGAGI (reference sequence). CDR3 DNA sequence: TGTGCCAGCAGTTCCTCCGGGGGCTACACCTACGAGCAGTACTTC. Protein product: CASSSSGGYTYEQYF.

This clone has just a few counts. The chain recombines TRBV9 with TRBJ2-1, with 11 bases identical to TRBD2. Germline lookup yields CDR1 SGDLS and CDR2 YYNGEE. The ends lost 0 bases at V and 2 bases at J; junction bases unmatched: 19. This CDR3 spans 22 amino acids. The CDR3 loop is CASSVAELLTSGKGNTYNEQFF. The CDR3 nucleotides are TGTGCCAGCAGCGTAGCTGAGTTACTGACTAGCGGGAAGGGTAACACCTACAATGAGCAGTTCTTC.

Only one count was recorded for this clone. V gene TRBV5-5 combines with J gene TRBJ2-1; D is ambiguous. Germline values: CDR1 SGHKS, CDR2 YYEKEE (reference sequence). There are 16 residues in the CDR3. V was trimmed by 4 bases and J by 0 bases, leaving 14 bases between them. CDR3 protein: CASSLGPQSSYNEQFF. DNA for the CDR3: TGTGCCAGCAGCCTTGGGCCCCAGAGCTCCTACAATGAGCAGTTCTTC. The full variable domain, with the rest looked up from reference TRBV5-5 and TRBJ2-1, is DAGVTQSPTHLIKTRGQQVTLRCSPISGHKSVSWYQQVLGQGPQFIFQYYEKEERGRGNFPDRFSARQFPNYSSELNVNALLLGDSALYLCASSLGPQSSYNEQFFGPGTRLTVL.

V usage is TRBV5-6 and J usage is TRBJ1-4, with a tentative D call TRBD1 (6 bases). V dropped 4 bases and J dropped 5 bases, with 12 bases sitting between them. The CDR3 runs to 14 residues. Looked up from germline, CDR1 is SGHDT and CDR2 is YYEEEE. The DNA of the CDR3 is TGTGCCAGCAGCCCAGGGACAAGAAATGAAAAACTGTTTTTT. Translated, it gives CASSPGTRNEKLFF. Using reference TRBV5-6 and TRBJ1-4 for the parts outside the CDR3, the full variable domain is DAGVTQSPTHLIKTRGQQVTLRCSPKSGHDTVSWYQQALGQGPQFIFQYYEEEERQRGNFPDRFSGHQFPNYSSELNVNALLLGDSALYLCASSPGTRNEKLFFGSGTQLSVL.

V is TRBV28 and J is TRBJ1-5; D remains unclear. There are 12 residues in the CDR3. Germline V CDR1 and CDR2: MDHEN, SYDVKM. Trimming stripped 5 bases from V and 7 bases from J, with 9 bases between. DNA for the CDR3: TGTGCCAGCAGTCTACTAGACCAGCCCCAGCATTTT. This translates into CASSLLDQPQHF.

The genes are TRBV7-2 and TRBJ2-1, with unresolved D. Germline CDR1 is SGHTA and CDR2 is FQGNSA. There are 13 residues in the CDR3. V was cut by 3 bases and J by 7 bases, with 10 bases left in between. The CDR3: CASSFDPPNEQFF. Here the CDR3 DNA reads TGTGCCAGCAGCTTCGACCCCCCAAATGAGCAGTTCTTC.

The chain has TRBV6-5 and TRBJ2-2; D might be TRBD1 (6 bases). Between the trimmed V and J ends, which lost 6 bases and 1 base, there was a span of 12 bases. CDR3 size: 15 residues. Germline V gives CDR1 MNHEY, CDR2 SVGAGI. The chain's CDR3 is CASREYRVNTGELFF. The CDR3 coding sequence is TGTGCCAGCAGAGAGTACAGGGTGAACACCGGGGAGCTGTTTTTT.

J is TRBJ1-6 and V is TRBV6-4, with no clear D. Per germline, CDR1 MRHNA and CDR2 SNTAGT. V shed 2 bases and J shed 9 bases, with 5 bases lying between them. The CDR3 has 12 residues. DNA for the CDR3: TGTGCCAGCAGTGACGGGCGTTCACCCCTCCACTTT. Translation: CASSDGRSPLHF.

This clone has a handful of counts. This rearrangement joins TRBV20-1 to TRBJ2-5, with D hard to call. The germline V gene encodes CDR1 DFQATT and CDR2 SNEGSKA (reference sequence). V was pared by 7 bases and J by 1 base, with 7 bases between. The CDR3 has 11 residues. In nucleotides, the CDR3 is TGCAGTGAAGTGGTCCAAGAGACCCAGTACTTC. Its translation: CSEVVQETQYF.

This clone was detected only once. CDR3 nucleotides: TGTGCCAGCAGCTTGGCCCTACTAGCGGGGCACACCGGGGAGCTGTTTTTT. Translating gives CASSLALLAGHTGELFF. The chain carries TRBV5-8 and TRBJ2-2; 10 positions match TRBD2. Germline-derived CDR1 and CDR2 are SGHTS and YDEGEE. Trimming cost V 0 bases and J 3 bases; bases outside gene matches: 5. This CDR3 spans 17 amino acids.

V and J are TRBV10-1 and TRBJ2-5; 9 nucleotides agree with TRBD1. The CDR3 is 16 residues long. The germline V gene encodes CDR1 WNHNN and CDR2 SYGVQD (reference sequence). Trimming cost V 3 bases and J 5 bases; bases outside gene matches: 10. CDR3: CASSEGDRVGLETQYF. The CDR3 DNA is TGCGCCAGCAGTGAAGGGGACAGGGTGGGACTTGAGACCCAGTACTTC.

J is TRBJ2-5 and V is TRBV11-2, with 7 positions matching TRBD1. Unmatched junction bases numbered 7, after V lost 1 base and J lost 2 bases. The CDR3 has 16 amino acids. From germline, CDR1 is SGHAT and CDR2 FQNNGV. In nucleotides, the CDR3 is TGTGCCAGCAGCTTAGGGTCCGGGACAGAACAAGAGACCCAGTACTTC. Translated, it gives CASSLGSGTEQETQYF. Using reference TRBV11-2 and TRBJ2-5 for the parts outside the CDR3, the full variable domain is EAGVAQSPRYKIIEKRQSVAFWCNPISGHATLYWYQQILGQGPKLLIQFQNNGVVDDSQLPKDRFSAERLKGVDSTLKIQPAKLEDSAVYLCASSLGSGTEQETQYFGPGTRLLVL.

This clone was seen just once. The chain has TRBV19 and TRBJ1-2; 11 positions agree with TRBD1. CDR1 is LNHDA and CDR2 is SQIVND in the germline V gene (reference sequence). The CDR3 has 16 residues. Unmatched junction bases numbered 11, after V lost 4 bases and J lost 7 bases. The CDR3 loop reads CASSRDPTGTGGGYTF. The CDR3 region has the DNA TGTGCCAGTAGTAGAGACCCTACCGGGACAGGGGGTGGCTACACCTTC.

This clone is a singleton in its sample. J is TRBJ2-7 and V is TRBV24-1; 10 bases map to TRBD1. The CDR3 has 17 residues. The V gene end was trimmed by 5 bases and the J gene end by 2 bases; junction bases not matched to a gene: 11. CDR1 is KGHDR and CDR2 is SFDVKD in the germline V gene. CDR3 coding DNA: TGTGCCACCAGTGCCATCGAGCAAGACAGGGGGCCCTACGAGCAGTACTTC. Residues: CATSAIEQDRGPYEQYF.

The chain recombines TRBV7-3 with TRBJ2-5, with 9 nucleotides matching TRBD1. There are 19 residues in the CDR3. CDR1 SGHTA and CDR2 FQGTGA come from the germline V gene. Germline trimming cut 4 bases from V and 1 base from J; bases unmatched to any gene: 16. Here the CDR3 DNA reads TGTGCCAGCAGCTCGATACCGAACCAGGACAGGGGTCTCCAAGAGACCCAGTACTTC. Protein product: CASSSIPNQDRGLQETQYF.

This clone has only one observation. The J gene is TRBJ2-3, the V gene TRBV27; D possibly uses TRBD1 or TRBD2 (6 bases each). The germline V and J ends were trimmed by 6 bases and 2 bases, with 15 bases remaining between them. Germline values: CDR1 MNHEY, CDR2 SMNVEV (reference sequence). The CDR3 has 15 amino acids. Here the CDR3 DNA reads TGTGCCAGCAGCCTAAGAGGGGGGTTCACAGATACGCAGTATTTT. It codes for CASSLRGGFTDTQYF.

The chain combines TRBV7-6 with TRBJ2-1; possibly TRBD2 for D (6 bases). This CDR3 comprises 16 residues. Germline CDR1 reads SGHVS; CDR2 reads FNYEAQ. V lost 5 bases to trimming and J lost 3 bases, with 17 bases between them. The CDR3 nucleotides are TGTGCCAGCAGCATACAAGCCGGGAGCTTCTACAATGAGCAGTTCTTC. Protein sequence: CASSIQAGSFYNEQFF.

The V call is TRBV11-3, the J call TRBJ2-2, with TRBD2 as a possible D gene (5 bases). The CDR3 sequence is 15 residues long. Germline V gene data show CDR1 as SGHNT and CDR2 as YENEEA. Trimming removed 6 bases from V and 3 bases from J, with 14 bases in between. This CDR3 reads CASRGRRVDTGELFF. CDR3 DNA: TGTGCCAGCAGAGGAAGGCGGGTTGACACCGGGGAGCTGTTTTTT.

The chain carries TRBV11-3 and TRBJ2-7; no reliable D call. The V and J ends lost 4 bases and 1 base respectively, with 11 bases between them. CDR1 SGHNT and CDR2 YENEEA come from the germline V gene. The CDR3 loop spans 14 amino acids. The CDR3 region has the DNA TGTGCCAGCAGCTGGACGGTTCAGTCCTACGAGCAGTACTTC. Amino acid sequence: CASSWTVQSYEQYF.